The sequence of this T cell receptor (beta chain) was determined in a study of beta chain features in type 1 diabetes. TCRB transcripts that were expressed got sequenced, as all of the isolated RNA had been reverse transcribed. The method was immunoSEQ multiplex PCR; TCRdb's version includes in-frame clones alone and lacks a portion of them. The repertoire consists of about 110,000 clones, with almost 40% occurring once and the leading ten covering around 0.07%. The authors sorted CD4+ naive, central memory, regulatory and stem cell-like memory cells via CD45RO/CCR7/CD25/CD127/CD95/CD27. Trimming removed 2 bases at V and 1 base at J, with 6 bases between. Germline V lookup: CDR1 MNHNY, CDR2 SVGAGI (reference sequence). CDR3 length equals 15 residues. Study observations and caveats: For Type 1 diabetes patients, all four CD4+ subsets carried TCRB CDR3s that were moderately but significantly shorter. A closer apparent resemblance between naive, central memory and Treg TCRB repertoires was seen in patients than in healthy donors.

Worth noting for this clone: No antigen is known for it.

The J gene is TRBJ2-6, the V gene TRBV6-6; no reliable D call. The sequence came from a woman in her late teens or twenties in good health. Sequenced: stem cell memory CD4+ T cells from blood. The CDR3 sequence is CASSYPGSGANVLTF. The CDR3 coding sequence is TGTGCCAGCAGTTACCCAGGATCTGGGGCCAACGTCCTGACTTTC.